This entry describes one T cell receptor (beta chain). Combining a sample-barcoded 5' primer with a J-beta primer mix, a second PCR ran for roughly 6 to 12 cycles. TCRdb called the 5' RACE reads again in MiXCR, with one record for every CDR3 protein. Among over a million distinct CDR3 sequences listed, approximately 43% were seen once. This record belongs to a study of blood T cells in healthy people across ages. The CDR3 sequence is 14 residues long. The germline CDR1 and CDR2 sequences are DFQATT and SNEGSKA (reference sequence). Deletions cut 0 bases from V and 4 bases from J, with 12 bases between.

The chain is built from TRBV20-1 and TRBJ2-5, with a tentative D call TRBD1 (6 bases). The specimen sequenced was blood. This clonotype was sampled from a woman between 18 and 29 years old in good health. This CDR3 reads CSARDPRGGETQYF. The CDR3 nucleotides read TGCAGTGCTAGAGATCCCAGGGGTGGAGAGACCCAGTACTTC.